The source of this TCR beta chain is a study of T-cell memory formation after mild COVID-19. Study-level points and caveats: Some clones that responded turned up in pre-infection memory, which suggests that cross-reactive memory joined in.

The CDR3 is 15 residues long. Germline V lookup: CDR1 SGHNT, CDR2 YYREEE (reference sequence). Trimming took 0 bases from V and 1 from J, leaving 10 bases between them. MiXCR, run by TCRdb on the 5' RACE reads, gives a single entry per CDR3 protein. The table lists 400,000 or so distinct CDR3 sequences, over 15% of them singletons, with roughly 8% in the top ten. This clonotype has a handful of counts. Its target is not known. The TCR originated in an adult woman who had mild COVID-19 (a few samples of this study predate the infection). Cell type and time point are not known. The V call is TRBV5-4, the J call TRBJ1-1; D gene uncertain. Sequenced input: PBMCs or a T cell subset sorted from them (not recorded which). As DNA, the CDR3 is TGTGCCAGCAGCTTGGTCGGCAGGACGAACACTGAAGCTTTCTTT. Its translation is CASSLVGRTNTEAFF.